The TCR beta chain under discussion was sequenced for a study of blood T cells in healthy people across ages. On the study more broadly: For every two T cells, template switching captured about one barcoded beta molecule.

The table lists this clonotype with a few counts. With 1 base removed from V and 8 bases from J, the gap between germline ends came to 10 bases. Germline CDR1 DFQATT, CDR2 SNEGSKA (reference sequence). The CDR3 consists of 12 residues. Alongside a J-beta primer mix, a sample-barcoded 5' primer served in a second PCR lasting about 7 to 12 cycles. Each cDNA molecule was tagged by a template-switch adaptor that had 12 random nucleotides. TCRdb passed the 5' RACE reads through MiXCR, listing each CDR3 protein once. The sample yields approximately 1,000,000 distinct CDR3 sequences, roughly two fifths seen once.

Sample: blood. J is TRBJ2-3 and V is TRBV20-1, with D hard to call. The source is a man in his late teens or twenties in good health. DNA for the CDR3: TGCAGTGCTAGAGGGTCAGGTGCTACGCAGTATTTT. Protein sequence: CSARGSGATQYF.